This paragraph reports one T cell receptor beta chain. The sample belongs to a study of blood T cell repertoires in COVID-19. CDR3 size: 16 residues. Germline V gene sequence: CDR1 SEHNR, CDR2 FQNEAQ (reference sequence). J was trimmed by 2 bases and V by 1 base; bases with no gene match: 4. Method: immunoSEQ multiplex PCR; TCRdb's copy keeps in-frame clones and lacks some. The data hold approximately 53,000 clones, with roughly 79% observed a single time. The clonotype comes from a woman older than 75 with COVID-19, enrolled during active disease. J is TRBJ2-2 and V is TRBV7-9, with TRBD2 matching over 7 bases. The sequencing input was peripheral blood. In nucleotides, the CDR3 is TGTGCCAGCAGCTTAGTGCCTAGCGGAAACACCGGGGAGCTGTTTTTT. Amino acid sequence: CASSLVPSGNTGELFF.